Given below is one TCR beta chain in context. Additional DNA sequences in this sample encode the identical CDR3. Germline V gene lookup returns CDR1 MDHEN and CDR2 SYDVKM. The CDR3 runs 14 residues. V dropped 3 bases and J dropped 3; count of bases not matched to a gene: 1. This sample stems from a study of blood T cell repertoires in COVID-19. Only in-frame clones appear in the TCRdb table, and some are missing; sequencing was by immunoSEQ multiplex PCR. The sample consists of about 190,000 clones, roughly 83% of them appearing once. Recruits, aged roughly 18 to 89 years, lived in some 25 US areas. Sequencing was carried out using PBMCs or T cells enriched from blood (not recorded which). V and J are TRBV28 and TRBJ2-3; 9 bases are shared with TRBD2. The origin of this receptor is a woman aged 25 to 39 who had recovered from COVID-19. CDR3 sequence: CASSFSGGTDTQYF. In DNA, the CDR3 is TGTGCCAGCAGTTTCAGCGGGGGGACAGATACGCAGTATTTT.